What follows is one T cell receptor (beta chain) and its context. Measured with immunoSEQ multiplex PCR; TCRdb has only the in-frame clones, and not every one. The table includes about 45,000 clones, 75% to 95% detected once. These data come from a study of graft-versus-host responses after intestinal transplantation. Study at large: Each recipient received a multivisceral, liver-intestinal, or isolated intestinal graft.

The germline CDR1 and CDR2 sequences are MGHRA and YSYEKL. This CDR3 is built from 13 residues. With 1 base clipped from V and 8 bases from J, the junction kept 1 base outside the gene matches. The gene calls are TRBV4-1 and TRBJ1-4, with 7 positions matching TRBD1. Sequencing used PBMCs, obtained 524 days after transplant. The TCR sequence derives from a human patient who received an intestinal transplant, so some T cells may come from the graft donor. The CDR3 reads CASSQAQGEKLFF. The CDR3 DNA reads as TGCGCCAGCAGCCAAGCACAGGGGGAAAAACTGTTTTTT.